Described below is a single T cell receptor (beta chain) sequence and its context. Its antigen is undetermined. Trimming removed 5 bases from V and 6 bases from J; junction bases left unmatched: 6. CDR1 and CDR2 (germline): KGHSH, LQKENI. The length of the CDR3 is 15 residues. PCR was performed using 60 Vbeta and 13 Jbeta primers. The method was immunoSEQ multiplex PCR; TCRdb's version includes in-frame clones alone and lacks a portion of them. The data show more than 110,000 clones, about four fifths seen once. The data were taken from a study of cytomegalovirus exposure and HLA in healthy donors. Overall study results and limits: It was taken for granted in presence/absence analyses that sequencing depth across donors was roughly uniform. Earlier analysis yielded a pattern in which most TCR beta V segments were productive about 90% or about 30% of the time.

The rearrangement joins TRBV18 to TRBJ1-5, with 11 bases aligning to TRBD1. The sample was PBMCs. The clonotype was recovered from a man in his thirties or forties in good health and CMV-seronegative. The CDR3 region has the DNA TGTGCCAGCTCAAAGGACAGGGGGCTTGGTCAGCCCCAGCATTTT. Protein sequence: CASSKDRGLGQPQHF.